This record looks at one T cell receptor beta chain sequence and its context. Its antigen is not identified. This sample is drawn from a study of T cell responses to AZD1222 COVID-19 vaccine. V lost 0 bases and J lost 13, with 11 bases in between. The CDR3 totals 13 residues. From germline, CDR1 is SGHRS and CDR2 YFSETQ. Overall study findings and caveats: Spike-specific TCR breadth and depth both grew after two AZD1222 doses. There were vaccine-associated CD4 TCRs across spike, dominant at 160-218 and 743-854. AZD1222 recipients seropositive at baseline numbered only five to seven.

Sequencing was performed with immunoSEQ multiplex PCR; in TCRdb, only in-frame clones are kept and a portion is missing. The repertoire holds 100,000 to 150,000 clones, with approximately 85% as singletons. The chain links TRBV5-1 to TRBJ1-6; D not certain. The sequencing used peripheral blood, collected on day 0 of AZD1222 vaccination. The sequence derives from an adult in good health. The CDR3 sequence: CASSLGSGRPLHF. DNA for the CDR3: TGCGCCAGCAGCTTGGGGTCCGGGCGGCCCCTCCACTTT.